One sample yielded the 27 T cell receptor beta chains listed below, sequenced in a study of cytomegalovirus exposure and HLA in healthy donors. PCR involved 60 Vbeta and 13 Jbeta primers. Produced via immunoSEQ multiplex PCR; TCRdb's table is partial and in-frame only. The sample lists around 110,000 clones; roughly a tenth were seen once. The sequenced sample consisted of PBMCs. These receptors were taken from a man younger than 45 in good health and CMV-seronegative.

Only a few counts were recorded for this clone. The chain joins TRBV11-3 to TRBJ2-7, with D possibly matching TRBD2 (6 bases). V was clipped by 3 bases and J by 1 base, with 16 bases between them. CDR1 is SGHNT, CDR2 YENEEA, per germline. The CDR3 is 16 residues long. CDR3 in amino acids: CASSLALDYASYEQYF. In nucleotides, the CDR3 is TGTGCCAGCAGCTTGGCCCTGGACTACGCATCCTACGAGCAGTACTTC. The whole variable domain, remainder taken from reference TRBV11-3 and TRBJ2-7, is EAGVVQSPRYKIIEKKQPVAFWCNPISGHNTLYWYLQNLGQGPELLIRYENEEAVDDSQLPKDRFSAERLKGVDSTLKIQPAELGDSAVYLCASSLALDYASYEQYFGPGTRLTVT.

V and J are TRBV16 and TRBJ1-3; D is uncertain. The CDR3 runs to 15 residues. CDR1 is KGHSY and CDR2 is FQNENV in the germline V gene. The V end was cut by 0 bases, the J end by 4 bases, with 10 bases between. The CDR3 nucleotides are TGTGCCAGCAGCCAATCTGCCCACGAGGGAAACACCATATATTTT. Amino acids: CASSQSAHEGNTIYF.

This rearrangement joins TRBV5-1 to TRBJ2-7, with D perhaps matching TRBD1 (6 bases). Germline loops: CDR1 SGHRS, CDR2 YFSETQ. The CDR3 runs 14 residues. V was clipped by 0 bases and J by 3 bases, with 10 bases between them. The CDR3 region has the DNA TGCGCCAGCAGCTTGGAACAGGGCATCTACGAGCAGTACTTC. Translated, it gives CASSLEQGIYEQYF. Full variable domain (rest looked up from reference TRBV5-1 and TRBJ2-7): KAGVTQTPRYLIKTRGQQVTLSCSPISGHRSVSWYQQTPGQGLQFLFEYFSETQRNKGNFPGRFSGRQFSNSRSEMNVSTLELGDSALYLCASSLEQGIYEQYFGPGTRLTVT.

The chain links TRBV5-1 to TRBJ2-6, with 8 bases identical to TRBD1. V dropped 0 bases and J dropped 0; count of bases not matched to a gene: 5. The CDR3 loop spans 18 amino acids. Germline CDR1 and CDR2: SGHRS and YFSETQ. This CDR3 is CASSLGQGAASGANVLTF. The CDR3 region has the DNA TGCGCCAGCAGCTTGGGCCAGGGGGCCGCCTCTGGGGCCAACGTCCTGACTTTC.

CDR3 sequence (DNA): TGTGCCAGTAGTTTCTCCGGGACAGTAAGCAATCAGCCCCAGCATTTT. Its translation is CASSFSGTVSNQPQHF. The rearrangement uses TRBV19 and TRBJ1-5; 7 positions agree with TRBD1. CDR1 LNHDA and CDR2 SQIVND come from the germline V gene (reference sequence). The CDR3 extends over 16 amino acids. With V trimmed by 5 bases and J by 1 base, 8 bases remained unmatched.

The chain employs TRBV11-3 and TRBJ1-1, with 7 positions matching TRBD1. The CDR3 has 13 residues. V trimming: 3 bases; J trimming: 3 bases; junction bases outside the gene matches: 1. Germline assignment: CDR1 SGHNT and CDR2 YENEEA. CDR3 residues: CASSFQGDTEAFF. The CDR3 nucleotides read TGTGCCAGCAGCTTCCAGGGGGACACTGAAGCTTTCTTT.

Concerning this clone itself: The junction shows a germline mismatch at one end, possibly a read error. The V and J genes are TRBV9 and TRBJ1-1; a weak D match, TRBD1 (6 bases). The germline V gene encodes CDR1 SGDLS and CDR2 YYNGEE. CDR3 size: 13 residues. CDR3 nucleotides: TGTGCCAGCAGCGTAAGGGGGAACGCTGAAGCTTTCTTT. Amino acids: CASSVRGNAEAFF. The full variable domain, in which reference TRBV9 and TRBJ1-1 provide the parts outside the CDR3, is DSGVTQTPKHLITATGQRVTLRCSPRSGDLSVYWYQQSLDQGLQFLIQYYNGEERAKGNILERFSAQQFPDLHSELNLSSLELGDSALYFCASSVRGNAEAFFGQGTRLTVV.

The chain has TRBV2 and TRBJ2-2; D is possibly TRBD2 (7 bases). CDR1 is SNHLY and CDR2 is FYNNEI in the germline V gene. Trimming removed 2 bases at V and 5 bases at J, with 12 bases between. This CDR3 contains 15 residues. This CDR3 is CASSERGGGTGELFF. The CDR3 DNA follows: TGTGCCAGCAGTGAAAGAGGGGGGGGTACCGGGGAGCTGTTTTTT.

This chain links TRBV19 with TRBJ1-5, with 11 bases identical to TRBD1. Trimming took 4 bases from V and 0 from J; bases not matched to a gene: 8. Germline V CDR1 and CDR2: LNHDA, SQIVND (reference sequence). This CDR3 spans 18 amino acids. The CDR3 sequence is CASSSGTGGGYSNQPQHF. CDR3 nucleotide sequence: TGTGCCAGTAGTAGCGGGACAGGGGGTGGGTATAGCAATCAGCCCCAGCATTTT.

The chain is built from TRBV5-1 and TRBJ2-5; D remains ambiguous. Trimming left V 3 bases short and J 2 bases short, with 8 bases between. Per the germline V gene, CDR1 is SGHRS and CDR2 is YFSETQ. This CDR3 has 13 amino acids. The CDR3 sequence: CASSSLRQETQYF. CDR3 DNA sequence: TGCGCCAGCAGCTCCCTCAGGCAAGAGACCCAGTACTTC.

V gene TRBV7-9 combines with J gene TRBJ1-1; 10 nucleotides line up with TRBD1. The junction had 1 base not matched to a gene; V was cut back by 6 bases and J by 3 bases. The CDR3 spans 13 residues. Looked up from germline, CDR1 is SEHNR and CDR2 is FQNEAQ (reference sequence). The chain's CDR3 is CASRDRGYTEAFF. In nucleotides, the CDR3 is TGTGCCAGCAGGGACAGGGGGTACACTGAAGCTTTCTTT.

This clone has more than one count but fewer than ten. The V and J genes are TRBV6-5 and TRBJ2-7; perhaps TRBD2 as D (5 bases). Germline V gene sequence: CDR1 MNHEY, CDR2 SVGAGI. This CDR3 comprises 12 residues. With 5 bases removed from V and 3 bases from J, the gap between germline ends came to 8 bases. CDR3 in DNA: TGTGCCAGCAGTGGAGGTCGCTACGAGCAGTACTTC. Translated: CASSGGRYEQYF.

The chain recombines TRBV9 with TRBJ2-2; 14 bases agree with TRBD2. The trim removed 0 bases at V and 9 bases at J, leaving 4 bases unmatched. The CDR3 loop spans 16 amino acids. The germline V gene has CDR1 SGDLS and CDR2 YYNGEE. The CDR3 DNA is TGTGCCAGCAGCGTAGGGGGGACTAGCGGGAGCTGGGAGCTGTTTTTT. Protein sequence: CASSVGGTSGSWELFF.

V and J are TRBV2 and TRBJ1-5, with D unclear. Germline V CDR1 and CDR2: SNHLY, FYNNEI. The CDR3 runs 13 residues. V was clipped by 6 bases and J by 0 bases, with 6 bases between them. The CDR3 sequence: CASRRYSNQPQHF. The DNA for the CDR3 is TGTGCCAGCAGGCGGTATAGCAATCAGCCCCAGCATTTT.

This clone has more than one count but fewer than ten. The chain uses TRBV5-8 and TRBJ2-2, with a tentative D call TRBD2 (6 bases). Germline V gene data show CDR1 as SGHTS and CDR2 as YDEGEE. This CDR3 contains 15 residues. The V and J ends lost 3 bases and 6 bases respectively, with 15 bases between them. Here the CDR3 reads CASSSGTVGAGELFF. CDR3 nucleotide sequence: TGTGCCAGCAGCTCCGGGACTGTAGGAGCCGGGGAGCTGTTTTTT.

The sample holds a few counts of this clone. The chain carries TRBV27 and TRBJ2-3; no clear D. Germline lookup yields CDR1 MNHEY and CDR2 SMNVEV (reference sequence). The CDR3 consists of 16 residues. The V end was cut by 3 bases, the J end by 0 bases, with 13 bases between. The DNA of the CDR3 is TGTGCCAGCAGTTTCTCGGCTAGAACTAGCACAGATACGCAGTATTTT. Its protein is CASSFSARTSTDTQYF.

This sequence joins TRBV11-2 and TRBJ2-1, with TRBD2 matching 9 bases. Germline V gene sequence: CDR1 SGHAT, CDR2 FQNNGV. The V and J ends lost 5 bases and 10 bases, in that order; junction bases with no gene match: 21. There are 18 residues in the CDR3. The CDR3 nucleotides read TGTGCCAGCAGCACAGTGGTTCAGCTAGCGGGAATTCCCAGGGAGCAGTTCTTC. Its translation is CASSTVVQLAGIPREQFF.

The chain recombines TRBV10-3 with TRBJ2-3; D gene unclear. The CDR3 loop spans 14 amino acids. Germline values: CDR1 ENHRY, CDR2 SYGVKD. Between the trimmed V and J ends, which lost 11 bases and 0 bases, there was a span of 15 bases. The CDR3 sequence is CAVEGGASTDTQYF. The CDR3, as DNA: TGTGCCGTCGAAGGCGGAGCTAGCACAGATACGCAGTATTTT.

Only a few counts were recorded for this clone. CDR3: CAWSPGILGGNEQFF. The CDR3 bases are TGTGCCTGGAGTCCCGGGATTCTGGGAGGTAATGAGCAGTTCTTC. V gene TRBV30 combines with J gene TRBJ2-1, with a weak D call TRBD2 (6 bases). The germline V gene encodes CDR1 GTSNPN and CDR2 SVGIG (reference sequence). Trimming stripped 2 bases from V and 7 bases from J, with 18 bases between. This CDR3 is built from 15 residues. Based on the CDR3 plus reference TRBV30 and TRBJ2-1, the full variable domain is SQTIHQWPATLVQPVGSPLSLECTVEGTSNPNLYWYRQAAGRGLQLLFYSVGIGQISSEVPQNLSASRPQDRQFILSSKKLLLSDSGFYLCAWSPGILGGNEQFFGPGTRLTVL.

J is TRBJ1-3 and V is TRBV15; 7 positions match TRBD1. The length of the CDR3 is 16 residues. Per germline, CDR1 LNHNV and CDR2 YYDKDF (reference sequence). Unmatched junction bases numbered 5, after V lost 3 bases and J lost 0 bases. CDR3 bases: TGTGCCACCAGCAGGGACAGGCCTAGCTCTGGAAACACCATATATTTT. This codes for CATSRDRPSSGNTIYF.

This clone was observed a few times. The rearrangement links TRBV19 to TRBJ2-2; 9 nucleotides align to TRBD1. This CDR3 region has 16 residues. J gave up 6 bases and V 4 bases, and 9 bases lay outside the gene matches. CDR1 LNHDA and CDR2 SQIVND come from the germline V gene (reference sequence). The DNA of the CDR3 is TGTGCCAGTAGTACACCGGGACAGGGAAAAGCCGGGGAGCTGTTTTTT. Translation: CASSTPGQGKAGELFF.

The chain has TRBV7-8 and TRBJ1-3; 7 bases are shared with TRBD1. The CDR3 is made up of 16 amino acids. The germline gives CDR1 SGHVS, CDR2 FQNEAQ. V gave up 5 bases and J gave up 2 bases; unmatched junction bases: 9. In nucleotides, the CDR3 is TGTGCCAGCAGCGTTAGAGAGACAGGGCCTGGAAACACCATATATTTT. Its protein is CASSVRETGPGNTIYF. Together with reference TRBV7-8 and TRBJ1-3, the CDR3 gives the full variable domain: GAGVSQSPRYKVAKRGQDVALRCDPISGHVSLFWYQQALGQGPEFLTYFQNEAQLDKSGLPSDRFFAERPEGSVSTLKIQRTQQEDSAVYLCASSVRETGPGNTIYFGEGSWLTVV.

The chain employs TRBV2 and TRBJ1-4; D may be TRBD1 (5 bases). The CDR3 length is 15 residues. Germline-derived CDR1 and CDR2 are SNHLY and FYNNEI. V lost 6 bases and J 11 bases, leaving 22 bases between the germline ends. This chain's CDR3 is CASRENYGGGVKLFF. DNA for the CDR3: TGTGCCAGCAGGGAAAACTACGGCGGGGGGGTGAAACTGTTTTTT. The variable domain in full, completed from reference TRBV2 and TRBJ1-4, reads EPEVTQTPSHQVTQMGQEVILRCVPISNHLYFYWYRQILGQKVEFLVSFYNNEISEKSEIFDDQFSVERPDGSNFTLKIRSTKLEDSAMYFCASRENYGGGVKLFFGSGTQLSVL.

This clone has just a few counts. V and J are TRBV2 and TRBJ2-2; maybe TRBD1 (6 bases). Trimming pared 4 bases from V and 6 bases from J, leaving 15 bases between. The V gene's germline CDR1 is SNHLY and CDR2 FYNNEI. The CDR3 is 15 amino acids. CDR3 protein: CASSGQELDAGELFF. In nucleotides, the CDR3 is TGTGCCAGCAGTGGACAGGAACTCGATGCCGGGGAGCTGTTTTTT.

The rearrangement uses TRBV5-1 and TRBJ2-5; 10 bases agree with TRBD2. The germline gives CDR1 SGHRS, CDR2 YFSETQ. The CDR3 is made up of 17 amino acids. The V gene end was trimmed by 0 bases and the J gene end by 0 bases; junction bases not matched to a gene: 5. The CDR3 bases are TGCGCCAGCAGCTTGGACGGTAGCGGGGGGTACCAAGAGACCCAGTACTTC. As protein: CASSLDGSGGYQETQYF.

This clone was picked up a small number of times. The chain combines TRBV29-1 with TRBJ1-2, with D perhaps matching TRBD1 (5 bases). Germline V gives CDR1 SQVTM, CDR2 ANQGSEA. This CDR3 is built from 16 residues. V was cut by 4 bases and J by 4 bases, with 22 bases left in between. CDR3 coding DNA: TGCAGCGTTGTCGTGGGGGGTGTGAGAAGTGGCTATGGCTACACCTTC. Amino acids: CSVVVGGVRSGYGYTF.

This clone was detected only a few times. The rearrangement links TRBV4-1 to TRBJ1-4; tentative D call: TRBD1 (5 bases). Per germline, CDR1 MGHRA and CDR2 YSYEKL. V lost 0 bases to trimming and J lost 8 bases, with 13 bases between them. The CDR3 sequence is 15 residues long. The CDR3 sequence is CASSQDRGRAEKLFF. The CDR3 coding sequence is TGCGCCAGCAGCCAAGATAGGGGCAGGGCAGAAAAACTGTTTTTT.